Presented here are 16 T cell receptor beta chains from one specimen sequenced in a study of cytomegalovirus exposure and HLA in healthy donors (dated by TCRdb to the late 2010s). Library preparation was by the immunoSEQ multiplex PCR assay. For the multiplex PCR, a mixture combining 60 forward primers for TCR Vbeta segments and 13 reverse primers for TCR Jbeta segments was used. TCRdb limited this immuneACCESS table to in-frame rearrangements with V and J called. A share of clones is missing; checked studies link under half to unresolved V genes, and the rest is unexplained. The sample table lists 120,000 to 150,000 clones, roughly three quarters of them with a count of one. The ten largest make up 1.5% to 2% of the sample. The sequencing sample was made of PBMCs. The receptors originated from a middle-aged woman in good health and CMV-seronegative.

The chain is built from TRBV29-1 and TRBJ2-7, with 12 bases matching TRBD1. The CDR3 consists of 12 residues. Trimming took 6 bases from V and 4 from J; bases not matched to a gene: 1. CDR1 and CDR2 from the germline V gene are SQVTM and ANQGSEA. The CDR3 nucleotides are TGCAGCGTGGGACAGGGGGCTTACGAGCAGTACTTC. Translating it yields CSVGQGAYEQYF.

This clone was recorded many times. The chain carries TRBV12-5 and TRBJ1-5; the match to TRBD1 covers 7 bases. The V gene end was trimmed by 0 bases and the J gene end by 0 bases; junction bases not matched to a gene: 8. The CDR3 covers 18 residues. CDR1 and CDR2 (germline): LGHNT, FRNRAP. CDR3 DNA: TGTGCTAGTGGTTTGGTACGAGACAGGGAGACTAGCAATCAGCCCCAGCATTTT. Translation gives CASGLVRDRETSNQPQHF.

The genes are TRBV5-1 and TRBJ1-1, with 7 bases fitting TRBD1. Germline-derived CDR1 and CDR2 are SGHRS and YFSETQ. J gave up 4 bases and V 4 bases, and 4 bases lay outside the gene matches. The CDR3 spans 13 residues. CDR3 in DNA: TGCGCCAGCAGCGGCGGACAGGCCACTGAAGCTTTCTTT. Translation: CASSGGQATEAFF.

This chain joins TRBV28 and TRBJ2-2, with unresolved D. Germline V gene sequence: CDR1 MDHEN, CDR2 SYDVKM. Trimming took 7 bases from V and 5 from J, leaving 8 bases between them. This CDR3 is 12 amino acids long. This chain's CDR3 is CASNIVTGELFF. CDR3 nucleotides: TGTGCCAGCAACATTGTGACCGGGGAGCTGTTTTTT.

The J gene is TRBJ1-2, the V gene TRBV27, with 8 bases aligning to TRBD1. Germline CDR1 reads MNHEY; CDR2 reads SMNVEV (reference sequence). The length of the CDR3 is 17 residues. J lost 8 bases, V lost 3 bases, and 17 bases had no gene match. The CDR3 DNA reads TGTGCCAGCAGTTTGACTTCCACAGGGGGGCGTTGGTTCGGCTACACCTTC. Translation gives CASSLTSTGGRWFGYTF.

V gene TRBV5-5 combines with J gene TRBJ2-1, with TRBD2 identical over 7 bases. Germline CDR1 reads SGHKS; CDR2 reads YYEKEE (reference sequence). The CDR3 loop spans 14 amino acids. The junction had 7 bases not matched to a gene; V was cut back by 4 bases and J by 6 bases. Here the CDR3 reads CASSKGLGGNEQFF. The CDR3, as DNA: TGTGCCAGCAGCAAAGGACTAGGTGGCAATGAGCAGTTCTTC.

The table lists this clone with a count of one. The genes are TRBV5-1 and TRBJ2-5, with a possible D match to TRBD2 (5 bases). V was trimmed by 0 bases and J by 5 bases, leaving 14 bases between them. This CDR3 contains 15 residues. Germline lookup yields CDR1 SGHRS and CDR2 YFSETQ. The CDR3 nucleotides read TGCGCCAGCAGCTTGGTCGCGGGCGCCGGGGAGACCCAGTACTTC. Protein product: CASSLVAGAGETQYF.

The count of this clone is one. CDR3 sequence reads: CASSSRDAQPQHF. CDR3 nucleotides: TGTGCCAGCAGTTCCAGGGATGCTCAGCCCCAGCATTTT. This chain connects TRBV6-1 to TRBJ1-5; tentative D call: TRBD1 (5 bases). CDR1 and CDR2 from the germline V gene are MNHNS and SASEGT. Trimming stripped 5 bases from V and 6 bases from J, with 11 bases between. The CDR3 totals 13 residues.

The rearrangement uses TRBV6-1 and TRBJ1-5, with 8 bases identical to TRBD1. There are 15 residues in the CDR3. Germline lookup yields CDR1 MNHNS and CDR2 SASEGT. V gave up 1 base and J gave up 7 bases; unmatched junction bases: 6. CDR3 loop: CASSEGQGFAQPQHF. Written as DNA, the CDR3 is TGTGCCAGCAGTGAAGGACAGGGGTTCGCGCAGCCCCAGCATTTT.

In this sample, this clone turned up once. The chain carries TRBV7-8 and TRBJ2-7; D is undetermined. Germline V lookup: CDR1 SGHVS, CDR2 FQNEAQ. V was pared by 0 bases and J by 3 bases, with 9 bases between. The CDR3 runs 14 residues. Written as DNA, the CDR3 is TGTGCCAGCAGCTTAGCGGTCCAGTTCTACGAGCAGTACTTC. This encodes CASSLAVQFYEQYF. Together with reference TRBV7-8 and TRBJ2-7, the CDR3 gives the full variable domain: GAGVSQSPRYKVAKRGQDVALRCDPISGHVSLFWYQQALGQGPEFLTYFQNEAQLDKSGLPSDRFFAERPEGSVSTLKIQRTQQEDSAVYLCASSLAVQFYEQYFGPGTRLTVT.

The chain recombines TRBV27 with TRBJ2-3, with 10 bases matching TRBD2. CDR3 length: 17 amino acids. V lost 0 bases to trimming and J lost 6 bases; unmatched junction nucleotides: 9. The germline gives CDR1 MNHEY, CDR2 SMNVEV (reference sequence). For the CDR3, the DNA is TGTGCCAGCAGTTTATCCGGGCTAGCGGGGGACTCTGATACGCAGTATTTT. Translation gives CASSLSGLAGDSDTQYF.

The rearrangement links TRBV5-7 to TRBJ2-1; D gene ambiguous. TRBV5-7 is treated as an ORF (open reading frame) with a function not yet certain. The length of the CDR3 is 14 residues. V lost 4 bases and J lost 8, with 16 bases in between. As DNA, the CDR3 is TGTGCCAGCAGCCCGCGGAACGGCTCCCATGAGCAGTTCTTC. Translated, it gives CASSPRNGSHEQFF.

The V call is TRBV18, the J call TRBJ2-2, with D tentatively TRBD1 (6 bases). V was pared by 1 base and J by 5 bases, with 11 bases between. This CDR3 region has 15 residues. The germline V gene has CDR1 KGHSH and CDR2 LQKENI. The CDR3 nucleotides are TGTGCCAGCTCACCACTCGGCACAGGGACCGGGGAGCTGTTTTTT. The encoded protein is CASSPLGTGTGELFF.

This clone was counted only a few times. The CDR3 coding sequence is TGTGCCAGCAGCTTGGGGGGTTTGGGGCAGGGCACTCAGGAGCAGTTCTTC. Its protein is CASSLGGLGQGTQEQFF. The chain recombines TRBV5-4 with TRBJ2-1; D perhaps matches TRBD1 (5 bases). The CDR3 consists of 17 residues. Germline CDR1 reads SGHNT; CDR2 reads YYREEE (reference sequence). The V end was cut by 0 bases, the J end by 10 bases, with 23 bases between.

This rearrangement joins TRBV7-2 to TRBJ2-7; 10 nucleotides agree with TRBD1. There are 15 residues in the CDR3. The ends lost 6 bases at V and 2 bases at J; junction bases unmatched: 7. Germline loops: CDR1 SGHTA, CDR2 FQGNSA. The CDR3 protein is CASSQRTGGAYEQYF. In DNA, the CDR3 is TGTGCCAGCAGTCAAAGGACAGGGGGGGCCTACGAGCAGTACTTC.

V is TRBV27 and J is TRBJ2-2; TRBD2 might be the D (5 bases). There are 14 residues in the CDR3. Germline V gene data show CDR1 as MNHEY and CDR2 as SMNVEV (reference sequence). V was trimmed by 3 bases and J by 2 bases, leaving 7 bases between them. CDR3 nucleotides: TGTGCCAGCAGTTTGTCTAGCAACACCGGGGAGCTGTTTTTT. This gives the protein CASSLSSNTGELFF.